The 20 T cell receptor beta chains given below trace back to one sample, sequenced in a study of T cell repertoires in ileal Crohn's disease. The table came from immunoSEQ multiplex PCR; TCRdb's copy has only in-frame clones and leaves some out. The data hold fewer than 4,000 clones, with approximately 91% observed a single time. Sequenced input: ileal tissue. These TCRs come from an adult with Crohn's disease.

The chain couples TRBV5-4 to TRBJ2-1; 8 positions match TRBD2. Germline CDR1 reads SGHNT; CDR2 reads YYREEE (reference sequence). J lost 0 bases, V lost 3 bases, and 8 bases had no gene match. The CDR3 is 17 residues long. This CDR3 reads CASSSTSGGSSYNEQFF. The CDR3 coding sequence is TGTGCCAGCAGCTCCACTAGCGGAGGAAGCTCCTACAATGAGCAGTTCTTC.

The chain recombines TRBV5-1 with TRBJ2-1, with 9 bases matching TRBD2. The CDR3 length is 15 residues. With 5 bases clipped from V and 5 bases from J, the junction kept 8 bases outside the gene matches. CDR1 is SGHRS, CDR2 YFSETQ, per germline. The CDR3 reads CASRKAGGHDNEQFF. CDR3 DNA sequence: TGCGCCAGCAGGAAGGCGGGAGGGCATGACAATGAGCAGTTCTTC.

The V and J genes are TRBV29-1 and TRBJ1-1; 7 bases align to TRBD1. V was clipped by 4 bases and J by 6 bases; unmatched bases: 8. The germline V gene has CDR1 SQVTM and CDR2 ANQGSEA. The CDR3 contains 13 residues. In DNA form, the CDR3 reads TGCAGCGTTGCTCAGGGACAGATTGCTGAAGCTTTCTTT. Its protein is CSVAQGQIAEAFF.

The V call is TRBV5-4, the J call TRBJ1-1, with D maybe TRBD1 (6 bases). With 0 bases removed from V and 7 bases from J, the gap between germline ends came to 13 bases. In germline, CDR1 is SGHNT, CDR2 YYREEE (reference sequence). The CDR3 contains 14 residues. CDR3: CASSLAGTGYEAFF. CDR3 coding DNA: TGTGCCAGCAGCTTGGCCGGCACAGGGTATGAAGCTTTCTTT.

This sequence joins TRBV10-1 and TRBJ2-1; weak D call: TRBD2 (6 bases). Per germline, CDR1 WNHNN and CDR2 SYGVQD (reference sequence). The CDR3 sequence is 14 residues long. Trimming cost V 0 bases and J 7 bases, with 10 bases left between them. CDR3 sequence (DNA): TGCGCCAGCAGTGAGTCTTTTGGGAGGAATGAGCAGTTCTTC. Its translation: CASSESFGRNEQFF.

This clone was detected only once. CDR3 sequence: CASSGGTSRDTQYF. CDR3 in DNA: TGTGCCAGCAGCGGAGGGACGAGCAGGGATACGCAGTATTTT. This chain joins TRBV7-3 and TRBJ2-3; D may be TRBD2 (6 bases). Trimming took 5 bases from V and 6 from J, leaving 15 bases between them. The CDR3 spans 14 residues. Germline CDR1 and CDR2: SGHTA and FQGTGA.

This chain uses TRBV18 with TRBJ1-1, with D hard to call. The CDR3 spans 14 residues. V shed 8 bases and J shed 4 bases, with 17 bases lying between them. Germline V lookup: CDR1 KGHSH, CDR2 LQKENI. The CDR3 DNA sequence: TGTGCCAGCCTACCCGGGTTGGGAGGCACTGAAGCTTTCTTT. Protein product: CASLPGLGGTEAFF.

The chain links TRBV25-1 to TRBJ1-6; D is unresolved. The V gene lost 6 bases and the J gene lost 3 bases, with 9 bases spanning the gap. Per the germline V gene, CDR1 is MGHDK and CDR2 is SYGVNS. The CDR3 runs 14 residues. Here the CDR3 reads CASRTQNYNSPLHF. CDR3 bases: TGTGCCAGCAGAACACAGAACTATAATTCACCCCTCCACTTT.

The chain joins TRBV7-3 to TRBJ2-1, with D uncertain. The V end lost 1 base, the J end lost 4 bases, and 8 bases lay between the germline ends. CDR3 size: 14 residues. The germline CDR1 and CDR2 sequences are SGHTA and FQGTGA. CDR3 in amino acids: CASSLIGPYNEQFF. The CDR3 bases are TGTGCCAGCAGCTTAATCGGGCCGTACAATGAGCAGTTCTTC.

The chain uses TRBV6-1 and TRBJ1-2; the match to TRBD1 covers 7 bases. Germline assignment: CDR1 MNHNS and CDR2 SASEGT. V gave up 11 bases and J gave up 4 bases; unmatched junction bases: 4. This CDR3 region has 11 residues. The CDR3 region has the DNA TGTGCCGGGACAGACGGCTATGGCTACACCTTC. The encoded protein is CAGTDGYGYTF.

This clone showed up just a few times. The V and J genes are TRBV7-9 and TRBJ2-7, with 9 nucleotides matching TRBD2. J lost 0 bases, V lost 8 bases, and 5 bases had no gene match. Germline lookup yields CDR1 SEHNR and CDR2 FQNEAQ (reference sequence). The CDR3 spans 14 residues. The CDR3 sequence: CASGPGLASYEQYF. CDR3 sequence (DNA): TGTGCCAGCGGCCCGGGACTAGCCTCCTACGAGCAGTACTTC.

The chain uses TRBV29-1 and TRBJ2-1; D may be TRBD1 or TRBD2 (6 bases each). The CDR3 extends over 14 amino acids. Germline CDR1 and CDR2: SQVTM and ANQGSEA. V was clipped by 5 bases and J by 0 bases, with 11 bases between them. The CDR3 sequence: CSVSGGGSYNEQFF. Here the CDR3 DNA reads TGCAGCGTTTCCGGAGGGGGCTCCTACAATGAGCAGTTCTTC.

This clone appeared once. The chain employs TRBV15 and TRBJ2-4, with unresolved D. V shed 0 bases and J shed 4 bases, with 4 bases lying between them. Germline V gives CDR1 LNHNV, CDR2 YYDKDF (reference sequence). The CDR3 loop spans 13 amino acids. DNA of the CDR3: TGTGCCACCAGCAGAGACAGGAAAAACATTCAGTACTTC. Translated, it gives CATSRDRKNIQYF. The whole variable domain, filled in from reference TRBV15 and TRBJ2-4, reads DAMVIQNPRYQVTQFGKPVTLSCSQTLNHNVMYWYQQKSSQAPKLLFHYYDKDFNNEADTPDNFQSRRPNTSFCFLDIRSPGLGDTAMYLCATSRDRKNIQYFGAGTRLSVL.

This clone has just one count. The CDR3 region has the DNA TGTGCCAGCAGTTCCCCCGGGGCAGGGAAGGAGGGCGAGCAGTACTTC. Translating it yields CASSSPGAGKEGEQYF. The V gene is TRBV28, the J gene TRBJ2-7; perhaps TRBD2 as D (6 bases). The germline V gene encodes CDR1 MDHEN and CDR2 SYDVKM. Trimming took 4 bases from V and 6 from J, leaving 22 bases between them. The CDR3 extends over 16 amino acids.

J is TRBJ1-2 and V is TRBV5-1; D is unresolved. V lost 0 bases, J lost 8 bases, and 8 bases lay in between. CDR1 SGHRS and CDR2 YFSETQ come from the germline V gene. This CDR3 is 12 amino acids long. This chain's CDR3 is CASSLDGNGYTF. DNA for the CDR3: TGCGCCAGCAGCTTGGATGGGAACGGCTACACCTTC.

V is TRBV28 and J is TRBJ2-7, with 8 bases that match TRBD1. The CDR3 loop spans 15 amino acids. With 5 bases clipped from V and 4 bases from J, the junction kept 10 bases outside the gene matches. CDR1 and CDR2 from the germline V gene are MDHEN and SYDVKM. CDR3 in amino acids: CASSERQGRWYEQYF. In DNA form, the CDR3 reads TGTGCCAGCAGTGAACGACAGGGGAGGTGGTACGAGCAGTACTTC.

This clone was seen just once. V usage is TRBV15 and J usage is TRBJ1-4; the match to TRBD1 covers 8 bases. Germline V gene sequence: CDR1 LNHNV, CDR2 YYDKDF (reference sequence). V dropped 5 bases and J dropped 8; count of bases not matched to a gene: 7. The CDR3 runs to 14 residues. In DNA form, the CDR3 reads TGTGCCACCAGCCCGGACAGGGTGCGCGAAAAACTGTTTTTT. It specifies CATSPDRVREKLFF.

V usage is TRBV19 and J usage is TRBJ2-1; 8 bases are a match to TRBD1. Germline CDR1 and CDR2: LNHDA and SQIVND (reference sequence). Unmatched junction bases numbered 6, after V lost 1 base and J lost 7 bases. The CDR3 is 15 amino acids. The DNA for the CDR3 is TGTGCCAGTAGTATAGCCCAGGGGGCGCGGAATGAGCAGTTCTTC. It translates to CASSIAQGARNEQFF.

In this sample, this clone turned up a few times. The chain employs TRBV7-9 and TRBJ2-7; 7 nucleotides agree with TRBD2. This CDR3 is 15 amino acids long. Unmatched junction bases numbered 11, after V lost 8 bases and J lost 1 base. CDR1 and CDR2 (germline): SEHNR, FQNEAQ (reference sequence). CDR3: CASGAWGGESYEQYF. CDR3 bases: TGTGCCAGCGGGGCGTGGGGAGGGGAGTCCTACGAGCAGTACTTC.

The chain couples TRBV19 to TRBJ1-5, with no clear D. CDR3 size: 13 residues. Germline V CDR1 and CDR2: LNHDA, SQIVND (reference sequence). Trimming cost V 2 bases and J 4 bases, with 6 bases left between them. CDR3 sequence reads: CASSIIGNQPQHF. DNA of the CDR3: TGTGCCAGTAGTATAATCGGTAATCAGCCCCAGCATTTT. The full variable domain, its missing parts supplied by reference TRBV19 and TRBJ1-5, is DGGITQSPKYLFRKEGQNVTLSCEQNLNHDAMYWYRQDPGQGLRLIYYSQIVNDFQKGDIAEGYSVSREKKESFPLTVTSAQKNPTAFYLCASSIIGNQPQHFGDGTRLSIL.